Shown below are 14 T cell receptor beta chains from a single sample sequenced in a study of cytomegalovirus exposure and HLA in healthy donors. The PCR employed 60 Vbeta primers together with 13 Jbeta primers. The data were produced by immunoSEQ multiplex PCR, yet TCRdb's version contains in-frame clones alone and is incomplete. The sample includes about 76,000 clones, roughly 73% seen only once; the top ten take nearly 2.5%. The source material was PBMCs. These receptor sequences come from a male donor in good health and CMV-seropositive.

This clone was seen a handful of times. V gene TRBV28 combines with J gene TRBJ1-2; no firm D call. V lost 8 bases and J lost 8, with 21 bases in between. This CDR3 comprises 14 residues. Looked up from germline, CDR1 is MDHEN and CDR2 is SYDVKM. CDR3: CASRTPEGLRGYTF. CDR3 coding DNA: TGTGCCAGCCGTACCCCGGAGGGTCTCAGAGGCTACACCTTC.

The chain couples TRBV5-4 to TRBJ2-1; 9 positions agree with TRBD2. J was trimmed by 6 bases and V by 2 bases; bases with no gene match: 12. CDR3 size: 17 residues. Germline V gene lookup returns CDR1 SGHNT and CDR2 YYREEE (reference sequence). CDR3 in amino acids: CASSFILAGAPFNEQFF. The CDR3 bases are TGTGCCAGCAGCTTTATTTTAGCGGGAGCTCCCTTCAATGAGCAGTTCTTC. The whole variable domain, remainder taken from reference TRBV5-4 and TRBJ2-1, is ETGVTQSPTHLIKTRGQQVTLRCSSQSGHNTVSWYQQALGQGPQFIFQYYREEENGRGNFPPRFSGLQFPNYSSELNVNALELDDSALYLCASSFILAGAPFNEQFFGPGTRLTVL.

A single count supports this clone. The chain employs TRBV27 and TRBJ1-5, with 12 bases identical to TRBD1. CDR1 is MNHEY and CDR2 is SMNVEV in the germline V gene (reference sequence). This CDR3 has 17 amino acids. The trim removed 5 bases at V and 0 bases at J, leaving 5 bases unmatched. DNA of the CDR3: TGTGCCAGCAGTGGGACAGGGGGCGTTTATAGCAATCAGCCCCAGCATTTT. Translated, it gives CASSGTGGVYSNQPQHF.

This clone was seen a handful of times. The genes are TRBV7-6 and TRBJ2-3, with D possibly matching TRBD1 (6 bases). The length of the CDR3 is 16 residues. Per germline, CDR1 SGHVS and CDR2 FNYEAQ. The V end was cut by 3 bases, the J end by 0 bases, with 13 bases between. The CDR3 loop is CASSFYTGLSTDTQYF. The CDR3 nucleotides read TGTGCCAGCAGCTTTTACACAGGGCTTAGCACAGATACGCAGTATTTT.

This clone has a handful of counts. Different DNA sequences within this sample yield the same CDR3. V and J are TRBV5-1 and TRBJ1-2, with 11 positions matching TRBD1. V lost 0 bases and J lost 7; bases outside the gene matches: 5. CDR3 length: 15 amino acids. Per germline, CDR1 SGHRS and CDR2 YFSETQ. CDR3 bases: TGCGCCAGCAGCTTGGAAGGACAGGGGGCGGGTGGCTACACCTTC. This codes for CASSLEGQGAGGYTF.

The chain joins TRBV6-6 to TRBJ2-7; 7 bases fit TRBD1. Germline V lookup: CDR1 MNHNY, CDR2 SVGAGI (reference sequence). Germline trimming cut 7 bases from V and 1 base from J; bases unmatched to any gene: 1. The CDR3 covers 12 residues. This CDR3 is CASKQGSYEQYF. In nucleotides, the CDR3 is TGTGCCAGCAAACAGGGGTCCTACGAGCAGTACTTC.

V gene TRBV28 combines with J gene TRBJ1-1; D possibly corresponds to TRBD1 (5 bases). Trimming shortened V by 3 bases and J by 1 base, and 27 bases separated the two germline ends. The CDR3 contains 20 residues. Germline V gene lookup returns CDR1 MDHEN and CDR2 SYDVKM. The DNA for the CDR3 is TGTGCCAGCAGTTTTCCCACCATTGAGGCAGGCAGGGCTAAGAACACTGAAGCTTTCTTT. Amino acid sequence: CASSFPTIEAGRAKNTEAFF.

The rearrangement links TRBV28 to TRBJ1-2, with D perhaps matching TRBD1 (5 bases). Germline CDR1 and CDR2: MDHEN and SYDVKM. Trimming removed 8 bases from V and 8 bases from J, with 9 bases in between. The CDR3 sequence is 10 residues long. CDR3 in amino acids: CASRGKGYTF. DNA of the CDR3: TGTGCCAGCCGGGGGAAGGGCTACACCTTC.

V usage is TRBV18 and J usage is TRBJ1-1, with 8 bases aligning to TRBD1. The germline CDR1 and CDR2 sequences are KGHSH and LQKENI. V was clipped by 1 base and J by 4 bases; unmatched bases: 8. The CDR3 runs 16 residues. In DNA form, the CDR3 reads TGTGCCAGCTCACCACGGGAACAGGGGGGGAGCACTGAAGCTTTCTTT. Residues: CASSPREQGGSTEAFF.

The chain joins TRBV18 to TRBJ2-7; D unclear. The CDR3 is 15 residues long. Germline V lookup: CDR1 KGHSH, CDR2 LQKENI. The V gene lost 2 bases and the J gene lost 3 bases, with 14 bases spanning the gap. The CDR3 loop reads CASSPKTSGIYEQYF. CDR3 DNA: TGTGCCAGCTCACCAAAGACATCAGGAATCTACGAGCAGTACTTC. Drawing the rest from reference TRBV18 and TRBJ2-7, the complete variable domain is NAGVMQNPRHLVRRRGQEARLRCSPMKGHSHVYWYRQLPEEGLKFMVYLQKENIIDESGMPKERFSAEFPKEGPSILRIQQVVRGDSAAYFCASSPKTSGIYEQYFGPGTRLTVT.

This chain joins TRBV9 and TRBJ2-2, with 9 bases lining up with TRBD1. Losses at the gene ends were 1 base for V and 5 bases for J; bases not matched to a gene: 6. This CDR3 is built from 16 residues. Germline CDR1 and CDR2: SGDLS and YYNGEE. CDR3 DNA sequence: TGTGCCAGCAGCGTAACGGACAGGGGAGGAACCGGGGAGCTGTTTTTT. Its translation: CASSVTDRGGTGELFF.

V usage is TRBV29-1 and J usage is TRBJ2-1, with D unclear. The V end was cut by 6 bases, the J end by 12 bases, with 12 bases between. The CDR3 is 10 residues long. CDR1 is SQVTM, CDR2 ANQGSEA, per germline. CDR3 sequence: CSVSGVGQFF. For the CDR3, the DNA is TGCAGCGTGTCCGGAGTTGGGCAGTTCTTC.

The rearrangement links TRBV7-2 to TRBJ1-5; D call uncertain. This CDR3 spans 13 amino acids. Per the germline V gene, CDR1 is SGHTA and CDR2 is FQGNSA. V was cut by 5 bases and J by 6 bases, with 11 bases left in between. The CDR3 reads CASSPSFGQPQHF. The CDR3 DNA reads as TGTGCCAGCAGCCCCAGTTTTGGTCAGCCCCAGCATTTT.

The V gene is TRBV6-5, the J gene TRBJ1-1, with D unclear. The ends were cut back, 4 bases at V and 1 base at J, with 10 bases in the middle. CDR3 length equals 14 residues. Germline CDR1 MNHEY, CDR2 SVGAGI. Here the CDR3 DNA reads TGTGCCAGCAGTTCCCCCCGGGGGAACACTGAAGCTTTCTTT. This encodes CASSSPRGNTEAFF.